This entry lists 25 T cell receptor beta chains sequenced from one sample in a study of blood T cell repertoires in COVID-19. The table came from immunoSEQ multiplex PCR; TCRdb's copy has only in-frame clones and leaves some out. The table lists around 60,000 clones, 80% to 85% of them singletons. The sequencing input was peripheral blood. The source of these receptors is a man aged 25-45 years with COVID-19, enrolled during active disease.

The rearrangement joins TRBV30 to TRBJ1-2, with D unresolved. Trimming removed 0 bases from V and 7 bases from J, with 9 bases in between. The CDR3 spans 12 residues. Germline V gene sequence: CDR1 GTSNPN, CDR2 SVGIG (reference sequence). The CDR3 sequence is CAWSVSRFGYTF. CDR3 DNA: TGTGCCTGGAGTGTATCGAGGTTTGGCTACACCTTC.

The rearrangement joins TRBV7-2 to TRBJ2-3, with D unclear. V lost 0 bases and J 5 bases, leaving 15 bases between the germline ends. The CDR3 extends over 16 amino acids. Germline loops: CDR1 SGHTA, CDR2 FQGNSA. As DNA, the CDR3 is TGTGCCAGCAGCTTAGCTGGGCTACCCCTGGTAGATACGCAGTATTTT. Translation gives CASSLAGLPLVDTQYF.

The chain uses TRBV28 and TRBJ1-1, with D perhaps TRBD1 (5 bases). Germline CDR1 MDHEN, CDR2 SYDVKM. The CDR3 totals 12 residues. The V and J ends lost 6 bases and 3 bases respectively, with 8 bases between them. CDR3 sequence reads: CASSRVHTEAFF. The CDR3 nucleotides are TGTGCCAGCAGCAGGGTTCACACTGAAGCTTTCTTT.

This clone was observed once. The V and J genes are TRBV5-1 and TRBJ1-1, with TRBD1 identical over 7 bases. The germline V gene has CDR1 SGHRS and CDR2 YFSETQ. The V and J ends lost 4 bases and 8 bases, in that order; junction bases with no gene match: 11. The CDR3 runs 14 residues. The CDR3 protein is CASSGSYRGTEAFF. In DNA, the CDR3 is TGCGCCAGCAGCGGATCTTACAGGGGCACCGAAGCTTTCTTT.

This clone was seen more than once but under ten times. The J gene is TRBJ1-6, the V gene TRBV4-2, with 8 bases matching TRBD1. The CDR3 runs to 12 residues. V dropped 4 bases and J dropped 15; count of bases not matched to a gene: 5. Germline CDR1 and CDR2: LGHNA and YNFKEQ. The CDR3 region is CASSPGGSGLHF. CDR3 DNA sequence: TGTGCCAGCAGCCCAGGGGGCTCAGGCCTCCACTTT.

This clone was counted once. The CDR3 DNA is TGCGCCAGCAGATCCCCGGGGACAGGGGTGGGAAACACCATATATTTT. This translates into CASRSPGTGVGNTIYF. The chain couples TRBV4-1 to TRBJ1-3, with TRBD1 matching over 10 bases. CDR1 is MGHRA and CDR2 is YSYEKL in the germline V gene. V lost 6 bases and J lost 4; bases outside the gene matches: 9. The CDR3 covers 16 residues.

The chain employs TRBV11-2 and TRBJ1-4; perhaps TRBD1 as D (5 bases). Germline lookup yields CDR1 SGHAT and CDR2 FQNNGV. Trimming shortened V by 3 bases and J by 0 bases, and 11 bases separated the two germline ends. The CDR3 sequence is 16 residues long. Here the CDR3 reads CASSFGAGSTNEKLFF. CDR3 bases: TGTGCCAGCAGCTTTGGGGCAGGGTCAACTAATGAAAAACTGTTTTTT.

V and J are TRBV30 and TRBJ1-5; D is unresolved. Trimming cost V 2 bases and J 0 bases, with 5 bases left between them. This CDR3 comprises 13 residues. CDR1 is GTSNPN and CDR2 is SVGIG in the germline V gene (reference sequence). The CDR3 loop is CAWSQNSNQPQHF. The DNA for the CDR3 is TGTGCCTGGAGTCAAAATAGCAATCAGCCCCAGCATTTT. Complete variable domain (other parts from reference TRBV30 and TRBJ1-5): SQTIHQWPATLVQPVGSPLSLECTVEGTSNPNLYWYRQAAGRGLQLLFYSVGIGQISSEVPQNLSASRPQDRQFILSSKKLLLSDSGFYLCAWSQNSNQPQHFGDGTRLSIL.

For this clone: A read error may produce the germline difference seen at one junction end. The chain is built from TRBV7-3 and TRBJ1-1; 8 bases agree with TRBD1. CDR3 length equals 13 residues. The germline V gene encodes CDR1 SGHTA and CDR2 FQGTGA. In nucleotides, the CDR3 is TGTGCCAGCAGCCTAATAAATGGACAGGGTTTGGTCTTT. It codes for CASSLINGQGLVF.

The chain carries TRBV9 and TRBJ2-1, with D tentatively TRBD1 (6 bases). In germline, CDR1 is SGDLS, CDR2 YYNGEE. This CDR3 spans 14 amino acids. V lost 3 bases and J lost 2, with 9 bases in between. CDR3 coding DNA: TGTGCCAGCAGCGAGGGGGACACCTACAATGAGCAGTTCTTC. Translated: CASSEGDTYNEQFF.

The V gene is TRBV28, the J gene TRBJ1-5; a possible D gene is TRBD1 (5 bases). CDR1 and CDR2 (germline): MDHEN, SYDVKM. This CDR3 comprises 15 residues. V lost 3 bases and J 2 bases, leaving 11 bases between the germline ends. The chain's CDR3 is CASSFRQGGNQPQHF. The CDR3 nucleotides are TGTGCCAGCAGTTTTAGGCAGGGTGGCAATCAGCCCCAGCATTTT.

Written as DNA, the CDR3 is TGTGCCAGCAGTTTTGGGGACAGGGTTTACGAGCAGTACTTC. Its protein is CASSFGDRVYEQYF. This chain connects TRBV27 to TRBJ2-7, with 9 bases matching TRBD1. The junction had 4 bases not matched to a gene; V was cut back by 3 bases and J by 4 bases. The germline V gene encodes CDR1 MNHEY and CDR2 SMNVEV (reference sequence). There are 14 residues in the CDR3.

CDR3 protein: CASSLASGIGTDTQYF. For the CDR3, the DNA is TGTGCCAGCAGCTTGGCTAGCGGGATAGGTACAGATACGCAGTATTTT. The chain has TRBV9 and TRBJ2-3, with TRBD2 identical over 9 bases. The CDR3 has 16 residues. V was pared by 4 bases and J by 3 bases, with 9 bases of the junction left unmatched. Germline CDR1 is SGDLS and CDR2 is YYNGEE.

This rearrangement joins TRBV11-2 to TRBJ2-3; no firm D call. The V and J ends lost 6 bases and 2 bases respectively, with 6 bases between them. CDR3 length equals 12 residues. Germline V gene lookup returns CDR1 SGHAT and CDR2 FQNNGV. This CDR3 is CASSQATDTQYF. The CDR3 DNA reads TGTGCCAGCAGTCAAGCCACAGATACGCAGTATTTT.

This clone has more than one count but fewer than ten. V and J are TRBV10-3 and TRBJ1-1, with TRBD1 as a possible D gene (6 bases). There are 15 residues in the CDR3. Germline CDR1 ENHRY, CDR2 SYGVKD. The ends were cut back, 0 bases at V and 3 bases at J, with 11 bases in the middle. The CDR3 reads CAISESRQGYTEAFF. CDR3 DNA: TGTGCCATCAGTGAGTCGAGGCAGGGGTACACTGAAGCTTTCTTT.

V is TRBV30 and J is TRBJ1-2, with 7 bases identical to TRBD1. J lost 4 bases, V lost 1 base, and 6 bases had no gene match. The CDR3 has 14 residues. Germline values: CDR1 GTSNPN, CDR2 SVGIG (reference sequence). The CDR3 sequence: CAWSEKGGAYGYTF. In nucleotides, the CDR3 is TGTGCCTGGAGTGAGAAAGGGGGCGCCTATGGCTACACCTTC.

The genes are TRBV5-4 and TRBJ2-3, with D perhaps TRBD2 (6 bases). The CDR3 consists of 15 residues. The germline V and J ends were trimmed by 6 bases and 5 bases, with 19 bases remaining between them. In germline, CDR1 is SGHNT, CDR2 YYREEE (reference sequence). The CDR3 DNA reads as TGTGCCAGCACGAGGGGAGCGGGTCAGGGAGATACGCAGTATTTT. Its protein product is CASTRGAGQGDTQYF.

This chain connects TRBV7-2 to TRBJ2-7, with 8 bases matching TRBD1. Germline V gives CDR1 SGHTA, CDR2 FQGNSA. The CDR3 runs to 13 residues. The trim removed 6 bases at V and 6 bases at J, leaving 7 bases unmatched. CDR3 DNA sequence: TGTGCCAGCAGTTACAGGGGGGTAGGCGAGCAGTACTTC. Protein product: CASSYRGVGEQYF.

The V call is TRBV7-2, the J call TRBJ2-7; D uncertain. The V gene lost 3 bases and the J gene lost 3 bases, with 24 bases spanning the gap. Germline CDR1 reads SGHTA; CDR2 reads FQGNSA. CDR3 length: 18 residues. The CDR3 sequence: CASSFNVIGSASHYEQYF. In DNA, the CDR3 is TGTGCCAGCAGCTTTAACGTCATCGGCAGCGCGTCTCACTACGAGCAGTACTTC.

V usage is TRBV30 and J usage is TRBJ1-3; weak D call: TRBD1 (6 bases). The V end lost 5 bases, the J end lost 4 bases, and 15 bases lay between the germline ends. The CDR3 is made up of 14 amino acids. CDR1 and CDR2 (germline): GTSNPN, SVGIG (reference sequence). For the CDR3, the DNA is TGTGCCTGGGCCCGCTTGGACAGAGGAAACACCATATATTTT. This codes for CAWARLDRGNTIYF.

In DNA form, the CDR3 reads TGTGCCAGCTCAAGAAGCGGGCTCCACGAGCAGTACTTC. Translating gives CASSRSGLHEQYF. The genes are TRBV18 and TRBJ2-7; a weak D match, TRBD2 (6 bases). The germline V gene encodes CDR1 KGHSH and CDR2 LQKENI. The CDR3 has 13 residues. V lost 5 bases and J 5 bases, leaving 13 bases between the germline ends.

In its sample, this clone was seen a few times. The V gene is TRBV27, the J gene TRBJ1-4; D is undetermined. CDR3 length: 13 amino acids. CDR1 and CDR2 (germline): MNHEY, SMNVEV (reference sequence). The CDR3 DNA reads as TGTGCTTCCAGCGTCCGGCAAAATGAAAAACTGTTTTTT. It yields the protein CASSVRQNEKLFF.

In this sample, this clone turned up once. The gene calls are TRBV7-9 and TRBJ2-7; 7 bases are shared with TRBD1. The length of the CDR3 is 14 residues. Germline CDR1 reads SEHNR; CDR2 reads FQNEAQ (reference sequence). V lost 2 bases to trimming and J lost 3 bases; unmatched junction nucleotides: 4. CDR3 bases: TGTGCCAGCAGCTTATCGGGGACAGTCTACGAGCAGTACTTC. Translated: CASSLSGTVYEQYF.

J is TRBJ1-1 and V is TRBV3-1 (or the pseudogene TRBV3-2), with 9 bases identical to TRBD1. The CDR3 is 14 amino acids. Per germline, CDR1 LGHDT and CDR2 YNNKEL (reference sequence). V lost 4 bases, J lost 6 bases, and 6 bases stayed unmatched. CDR3 DNA sequence: TGTGCCAGCAGCCCCCGGGACAGGGTCTCTGAAGCTTTCTTT. Translation gives CASSPRDRVSEAFF.

The V gene is TRBV12-5, the J gene TRBJ2-7; perhaps TRBD2 as D (7 bases). Trimming removed 0 bases from V and 1 base from J, with 13 bases in between. Germline loops: CDR1 LGHNT, CDR2 FRNRAP. The CDR3 loop spans 16 amino acids. The CDR3 sequence is CASGLVGGVLSYEQYF. For the CDR3, the DNA is TGTGCTAGTGGTTTGGTAGGGGGGGTCCTTTCCTACGAGCAGTACTTC.